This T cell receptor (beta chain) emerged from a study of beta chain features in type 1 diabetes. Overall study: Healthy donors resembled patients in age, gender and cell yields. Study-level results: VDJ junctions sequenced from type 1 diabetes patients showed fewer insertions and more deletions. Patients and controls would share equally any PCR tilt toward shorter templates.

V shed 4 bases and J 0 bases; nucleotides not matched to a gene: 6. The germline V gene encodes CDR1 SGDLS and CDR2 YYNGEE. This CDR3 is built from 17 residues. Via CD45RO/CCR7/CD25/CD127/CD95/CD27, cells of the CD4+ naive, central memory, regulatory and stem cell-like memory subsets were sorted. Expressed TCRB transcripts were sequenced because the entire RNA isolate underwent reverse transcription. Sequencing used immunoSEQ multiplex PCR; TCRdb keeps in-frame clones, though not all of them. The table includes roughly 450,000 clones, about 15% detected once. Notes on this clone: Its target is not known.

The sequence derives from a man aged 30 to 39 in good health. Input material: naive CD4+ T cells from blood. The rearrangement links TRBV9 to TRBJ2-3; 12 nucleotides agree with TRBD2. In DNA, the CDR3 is TGTGCCAGCAGCCCGACTAGCGGGGGCCCTAGCACAGATACGCAGTATTTT. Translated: CASSPTSGGPSTDTQYF.